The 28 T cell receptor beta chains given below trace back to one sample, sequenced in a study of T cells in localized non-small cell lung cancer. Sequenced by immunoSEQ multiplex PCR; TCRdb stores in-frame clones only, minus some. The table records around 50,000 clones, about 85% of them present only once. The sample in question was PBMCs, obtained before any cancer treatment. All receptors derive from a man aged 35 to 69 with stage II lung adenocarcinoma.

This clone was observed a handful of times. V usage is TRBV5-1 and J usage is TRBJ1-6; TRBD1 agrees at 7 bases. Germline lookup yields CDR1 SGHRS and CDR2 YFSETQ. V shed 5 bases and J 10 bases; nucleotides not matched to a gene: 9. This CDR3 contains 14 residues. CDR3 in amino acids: CASRPAQGYSPLHF. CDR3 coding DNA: TGCGCCAGCAGGCCGGCACAGGGGTACTCACCCCTCCACTTT.

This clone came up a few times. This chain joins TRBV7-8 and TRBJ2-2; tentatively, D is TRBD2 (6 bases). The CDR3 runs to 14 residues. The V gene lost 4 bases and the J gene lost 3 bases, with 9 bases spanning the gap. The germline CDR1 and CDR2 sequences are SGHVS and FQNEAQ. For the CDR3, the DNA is TGTGCCAGCAGCTCCCGGAGGGACACCGGGGAGCTGTTTTTT. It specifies CASSSRRDTGELFF. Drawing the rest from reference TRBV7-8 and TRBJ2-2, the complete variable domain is GAGVSQSPRYKVAKRGQDVALRCDPISGHVSLFWYQQALGQGPEFLTYFQNEAQLDKSGLPSDRFFAERPEGSVSTLKIQRTQQEDSAVYLCASSSRRDTGELFFGEGSRLTVL.

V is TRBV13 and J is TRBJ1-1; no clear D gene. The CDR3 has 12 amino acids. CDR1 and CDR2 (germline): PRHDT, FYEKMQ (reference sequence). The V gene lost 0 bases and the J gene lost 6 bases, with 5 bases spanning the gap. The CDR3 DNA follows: TGTGCCAGCAGCTTAGGAGGGCCTGAAGCTTTCTTT. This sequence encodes CASSLGGPEAFF.

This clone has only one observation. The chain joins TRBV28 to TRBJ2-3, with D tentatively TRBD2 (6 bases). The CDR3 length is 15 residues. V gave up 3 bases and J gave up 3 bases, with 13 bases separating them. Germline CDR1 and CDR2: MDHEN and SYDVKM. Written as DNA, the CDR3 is TGTGCCAGCAGTTTTGGAGGGTTTAGGACAGATACGCAGTATTTT. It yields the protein CASSFGGFRTDTQYF.

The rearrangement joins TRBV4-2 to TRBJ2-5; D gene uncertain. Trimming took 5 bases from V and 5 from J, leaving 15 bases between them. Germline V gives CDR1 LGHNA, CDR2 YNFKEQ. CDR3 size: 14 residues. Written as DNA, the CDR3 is TGTGCCAGCAGCTTAGAGGTCAATCTGGAGACCCAGTACTTC. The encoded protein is CASSLEVNLETQYF.

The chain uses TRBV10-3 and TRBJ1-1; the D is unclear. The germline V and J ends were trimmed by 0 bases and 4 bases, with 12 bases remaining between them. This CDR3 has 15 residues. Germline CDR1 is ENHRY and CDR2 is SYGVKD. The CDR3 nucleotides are TGTGCCATCAGTGAGTCGCGGGGTTCGGTCACTGAAGCTTTCTTT. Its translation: CAISESRGSVTEAFF.

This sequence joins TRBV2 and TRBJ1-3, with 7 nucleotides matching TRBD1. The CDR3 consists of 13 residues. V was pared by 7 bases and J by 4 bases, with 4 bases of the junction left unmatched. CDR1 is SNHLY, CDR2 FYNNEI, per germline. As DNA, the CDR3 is TGTGCCAGCACGACAGGGCCGGGAAACACCATATATTTT. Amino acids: CASTTGPGNTIYF.

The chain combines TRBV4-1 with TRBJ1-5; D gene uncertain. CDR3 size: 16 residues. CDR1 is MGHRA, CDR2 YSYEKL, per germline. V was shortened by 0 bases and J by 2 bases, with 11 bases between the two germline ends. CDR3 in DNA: TGCGCCAGCAGCCAAGATCCCGGGGAAGGCAATCAGCCCCAGCATTTT. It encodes CASSQDPGEGNQPQHF.

CDR3 sequence (DNA): TGTGCCAGCAGTTTCACAGGGGCCTATAATTCACCCCTCCACTTT. Translating it yields CASSFTGAYNSPLHF. The chain carries TRBV28 and TRBJ1-6; the match to TRBD1 covers 7 bases. Trimming cost V 3 bases and J 2 bases; bases outside gene matches: 1. In germline, CDR1 is MDHEN, CDR2 SYDVKM. The CDR3 spans 15 residues.

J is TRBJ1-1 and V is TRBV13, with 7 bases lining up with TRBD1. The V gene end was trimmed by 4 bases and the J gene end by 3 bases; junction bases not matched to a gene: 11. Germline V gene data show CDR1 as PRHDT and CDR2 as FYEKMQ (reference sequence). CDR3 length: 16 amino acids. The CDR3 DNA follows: TGTGCCAGCAGCTCTCCCGCCGGCAGGGGGGACACTGAAGCTTTCTTT. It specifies CASSSPAGRGDTEAFF.

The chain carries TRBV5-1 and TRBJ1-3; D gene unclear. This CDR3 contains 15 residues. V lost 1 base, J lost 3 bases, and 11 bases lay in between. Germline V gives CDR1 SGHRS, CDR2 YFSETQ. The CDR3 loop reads CASSLSGDGGNTIYF. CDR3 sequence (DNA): TGCGCCAGCAGCTTGTCTGGGGATGGTGGAAACACCATATATTTT.

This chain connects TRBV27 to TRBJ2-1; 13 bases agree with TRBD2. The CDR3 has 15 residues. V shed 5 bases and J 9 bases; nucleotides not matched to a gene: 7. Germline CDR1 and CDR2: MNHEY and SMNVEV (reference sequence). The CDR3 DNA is TGTGCCAGCAGTCCGCTACTAGCGGGGGGGCCTGAGCAGTTCTTC. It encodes CASSPLLAGGPEQFF.

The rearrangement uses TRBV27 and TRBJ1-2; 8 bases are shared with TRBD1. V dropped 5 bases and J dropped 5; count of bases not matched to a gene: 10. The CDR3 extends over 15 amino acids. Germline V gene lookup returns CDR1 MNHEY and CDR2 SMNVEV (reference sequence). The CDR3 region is CASSPLGDRRYGYTF. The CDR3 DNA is TGTGCCAGCAGTCCCCTCGGGGACAGGAGGTATGGCTACACCTTC.

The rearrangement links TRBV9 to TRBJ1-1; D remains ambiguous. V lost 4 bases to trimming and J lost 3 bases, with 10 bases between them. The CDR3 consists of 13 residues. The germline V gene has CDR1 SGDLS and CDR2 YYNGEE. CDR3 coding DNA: TGTGCCAGCAGCCCCTCCGGGGACACTGAAGCTTTCTTT. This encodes CASSPSGDTEAFF.

The CDR3 region is CASSVPGEGETQYF. The CDR3 DNA is TGCGCCAGCAGCGTCCCAGGGGAGGGAGAGACCCAGTACTTC. This chain joins TRBV5-1 and TRBJ2-5; possibly TRBD2 for D (7 bases). Germline V lookup: CDR1 SGHRS, CDR2 YFSETQ. Trimming stripped 4 bases from V and 4 bases from J, with 14 bases between. The CDR3 has 14 amino acids.

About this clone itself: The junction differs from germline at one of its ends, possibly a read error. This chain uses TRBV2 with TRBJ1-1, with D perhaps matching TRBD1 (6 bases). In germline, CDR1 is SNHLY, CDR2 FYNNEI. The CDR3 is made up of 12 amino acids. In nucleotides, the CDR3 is TGTGCCCGCAGGGGTGGGAACACTGAAGCTTTCTTT. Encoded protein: CARRGGNTEAFF.

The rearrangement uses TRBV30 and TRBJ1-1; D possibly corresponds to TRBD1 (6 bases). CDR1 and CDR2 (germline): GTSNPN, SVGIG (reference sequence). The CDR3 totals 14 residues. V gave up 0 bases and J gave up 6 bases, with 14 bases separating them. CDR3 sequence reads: CAWSVPPGAPEAFF. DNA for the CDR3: TGTGCCTGGAGTGTACCTCCGGGGGCACCTGAAGCTTTCTTT.

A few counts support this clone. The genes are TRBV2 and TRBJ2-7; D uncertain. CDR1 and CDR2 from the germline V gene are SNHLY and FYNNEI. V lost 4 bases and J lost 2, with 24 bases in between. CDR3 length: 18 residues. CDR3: CASSGVGQVFPYPYEQYV. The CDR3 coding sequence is TGTGCCAGCAGTGGGGTCGGGCAGGTCTTTCCCTACCCCTACGAGCAGTACGTC.

The CDR3 DNA is TGCGCCAGCAGCCAAGATCATAACAGGGGAGGGATCTACGAGCAGTACGTC. It specifies CASSQDHNRGGIYEQYV. The genes are TRBV4-1 and TRBJ2-7; D is perhaps TRBD1 or TRBD2 (7 bases each). The germline CDR1 and CDR2 sequences are MGHRA and YSYEKL. CDR3 length: 17 residues. V was cut by 0 bases and J by 3 bases, with 18 bases left in between.

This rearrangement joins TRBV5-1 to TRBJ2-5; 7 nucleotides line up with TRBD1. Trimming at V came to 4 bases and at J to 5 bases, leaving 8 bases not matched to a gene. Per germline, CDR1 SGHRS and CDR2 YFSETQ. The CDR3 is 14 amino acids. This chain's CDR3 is CASSEQGQTETQYF. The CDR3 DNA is TGCGCCAGCAGCGAACAGGGACAGACGGAGACCCAGTACTTC.

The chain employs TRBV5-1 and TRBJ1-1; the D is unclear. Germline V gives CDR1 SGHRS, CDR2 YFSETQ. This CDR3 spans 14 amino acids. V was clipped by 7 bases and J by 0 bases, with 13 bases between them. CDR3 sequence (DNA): TGCGCCAGCGCGCCGCAGCTCCTGAACACTGAAGCTTTCTTT. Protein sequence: CASAPQLLNTEAFF. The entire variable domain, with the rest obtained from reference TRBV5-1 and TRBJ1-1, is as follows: KAGVTQTPRYLIKTRGQQVTLSCSPISGHRSVSWYQQTPGQGLQFLFEYFSETQRNKGNFPGRFSGRQFSNSRSEMNVSTLELGDSALYLCASAPQLLNTEAFFGQGTRLTVV.

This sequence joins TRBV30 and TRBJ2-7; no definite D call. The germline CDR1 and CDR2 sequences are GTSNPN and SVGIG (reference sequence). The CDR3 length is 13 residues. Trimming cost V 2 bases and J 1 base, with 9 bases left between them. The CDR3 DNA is TGTGCCTGGAGTCCTGGGTCTTCCTACGAGCAGTACTTC. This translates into CAWSPGSSYEQYF.

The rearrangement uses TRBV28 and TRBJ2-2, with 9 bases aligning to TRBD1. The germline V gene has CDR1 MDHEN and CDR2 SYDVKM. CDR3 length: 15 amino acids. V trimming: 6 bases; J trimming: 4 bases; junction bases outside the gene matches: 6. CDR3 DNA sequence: TGTGCCAGCAGCCCAAACAGGGGGCTCACCGGGGAGCTGTTTTTT. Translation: CASSPNRGLTGELFF.

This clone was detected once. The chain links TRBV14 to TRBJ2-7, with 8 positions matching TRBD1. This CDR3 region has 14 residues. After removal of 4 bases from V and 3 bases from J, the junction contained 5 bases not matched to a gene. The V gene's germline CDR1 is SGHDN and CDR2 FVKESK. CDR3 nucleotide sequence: TGTGCCAGCAGCCTAGGACAGGGAAGCTACGAGCAGTACGTC. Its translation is CASSLGQGSYEQYV.

CDR3 sequence: CASSSQGLQPTLSYEQYF. The CDR3 DNA is TGCGCCAGCAGCTCACAGGGATTACAACCCACTCTCTCCTACGAGCAGTACTTC. The chain carries TRBV5-1 and TRBJ2-7; tentative D call: TRBD1 (6 bases). Trimming pared 3 bases from V and 0 bases from J, leaving 22 bases between. This CDR3 spans 18 amino acids. Germline values: CDR1 SGHRS, CDR2 YFSETQ.

CDR3 nucleotide sequence: TGTGCCAGCAGAGAGAGGCCCCCCAACGTCCTGACTTTC. It translates to CASRERPPNVLTF. The V and J genes are TRBV2 and TRBJ2-6; D call uncertain. CDR1 is SNHLY and CDR2 is FYNNEI in the germline V gene. The CDR3 totals 13 residues. V was clipped by 6 bases and J by 8 bases, with 11 bases between them.

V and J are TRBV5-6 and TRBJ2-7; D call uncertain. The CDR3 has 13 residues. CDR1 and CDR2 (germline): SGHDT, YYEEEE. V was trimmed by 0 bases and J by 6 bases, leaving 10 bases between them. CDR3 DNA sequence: TGTGCCAGCAGCTTGGGTTCTTTTCGCGAGCAGTACGTC. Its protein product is CASSLGSFREQYV.

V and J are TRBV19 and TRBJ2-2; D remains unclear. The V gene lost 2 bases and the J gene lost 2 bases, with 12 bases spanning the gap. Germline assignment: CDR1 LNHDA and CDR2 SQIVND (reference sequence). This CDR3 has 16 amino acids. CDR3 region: CASSITHGGNTGELFF. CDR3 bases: TGTGCCAGTAGTATAACCCATGGTGGAAACACCGGGGAGCTGTTTTTT.